The 32 T cell receptor beta chains in this list originate from one sample, sequenced in a study of blood T cells in healthy people across ages. A second roughly 7 to 11 cycle PCR used barcoded and J-beta primers. TCRdb used MiXCR to reprocess the 5' RACE reads, holding one entry per CDR3 protein. The sample holds roughly 1.7 million distinct CDR3 sequences, roughly 32% seen once. The sample was blood. These receptors were taken from a woman under 40 in good health.

This clonotype was seen only a few times. A read error may account for a junction end that differs from germline. This chain uses TRBV13 with TRBJ2-3; D is possibly TRBD1 or TRBD2 (6 bases each). The germline gives CDR1 PRHDT, CDR2 FYEKMQ (reference sequence). CDR3 length equals 16 residues. In DNA form, the CDR3 reads TGTGCCTGCAGCTTAGGTGGGGGGCCTTCCACAGATACGCAGTATTTT. Its protein product is CACSLGGGPSTDTQYF.

The sample holds a few counts of this clonotype. The V and J genes are TRBV20-1 and TRBJ2-6; D is ambiguous. V lost 7 bases and J lost 1, with 8 bases in between. Germline values: CDR1 DFQATT, CDR2 SNEGSKA (reference sequence). The CDR3 has 13 residues. The DNA for the CDR3 is TGCAGTGGCACCAAGTCTGGGGCCAACGTCCTGACTTTC. The encoded protein is CSGTKSGANVLTF.

The DNA for the CDR3 is TGTGCCAGCAGTCCGACAGGGTTTACCGAAGCTTTCTTT. Translation gives CASSPTGFTEAFF. V and J are TRBV13 and TRBJ1-1, with 7 bases identical to TRBD1. The germline CDR1 and CDR2 sequences are PRHDT and FYEKMQ (reference sequence). The V and J ends lost 6 bases and 8 bases, in that order; junction bases with no gene match: 9. The CDR3 is 13 residues long.

This clonotype has only a few counts. CDR3 in DNA: TGCAGTGCATGGACTAGCGCTTACACCGGGGAGCTGTTTTTT. Translation gives CSAWTSAYTGELFF. The rearrangement joins TRBV20-1 to TRBJ2-2; 9 bases map to TRBD2. The length of the CDR3 is 14 residues. Germline loops: CDR1 DFQATT, CDR2 SNEGSKA (reference sequence). The V gene end was trimmed by 6 bases and the J gene end by 3 bases; junction bases not matched to a gene: 5.

The chain carries TRBV10-3 and TRBJ2-7; D unresolved. This CDR3 spans 14 amino acids. CDR1 and CDR2 (germline): ENHRY, SYGVKD. The V and J ends lost 0 bases and 4 bases respectively, with 10 bases between them. DNA of the CDR3: TGTGCCATCAGTGAGTCGACCGACCCATACGAGCAGTACTTC. This sequence encodes CAISESTDPYEQYF.

This clonotype was picked up a small number of times. This chain uses TRBV10-3 with TRBJ2-7; a weak D match, TRBD1 (5 bases). The V end was cut by 6 bases, the J end by 0 bases, with 9 bases between. In germline, CDR1 is ENHRY, CDR2 SYGVKD. The CDR3 is 13 residues long. The CDR3, as DNA: TGTGCCATCAGCCCCAGGGACTCCTACGAGCAGTACTTC. As protein: CAISPRDSYEQYF.

The chain has TRBV9 and TRBJ1-2; TRBD1 might be the D (5 bases). Germline-derived CDR1 and CDR2 are SGDLS and YYNGEE. The CDR3 contains 16 residues. Trimming removed 3 bases from V and 8 bases from J, with 23 bases in between. CDR3 DNA sequence: TGTGCCAGCAGCGACCTGCTAGGGGCCGAAGTATGGGGCTACACCTTC. This encodes CASSDLLGAEVWGYTF. Full variable domain (remainder filled in from reference TRBV9 and TRBJ1-2): DSGVTQTPKHLITATGQRVTLRCSPRSGDLSVYWYQQSLDQGLQFLIQYYNGEERAKGNILERFSAQQFPDLHSELNLSSLELGDSALYFCASSDLLGAEVWGYTFGSGTRLTVV.

Concerning this clonotype itself: One junction end disagrees with the germline gene, perhaps due to a read error. The gene calls are TRBV6-7 and TRBJ2-1; a weak D match, TRBD1 (5 bases). TRBV6-7 is an ORF, and what it does is uncertain. There are 11 residues in the CDR3. The CDR3 reads CASNYRNEQFF. The CDR3, as DNA: TGTGCCAGCAATTACAGGAATGAGCAGTTCTTC.

The chain recombines TRBV20-1 with TRBJ2-1; 7 bases fit TRBD2. The CDR3 length is 20 residues. CDR1 is DFQATT, CDR2 SNEGSKA, per germline (reference sequence). V lost 3 bases to trimming and J lost 6 bases; unmatched junction nucleotides: 26. The CDR3 sequence: CSARVPLTQNMRGKTNEQFF. CDR3 nucleotides: TGCAGTGCTAGGGTCCCTTTAACCCAAAACATGCGGGGGAAAACCAATGAGCAGTTCTTC.

The chain combines TRBV6-6 with TRBJ2-1, with TRBD2 matching over 7 bases. The junction had 16 bases not matched to a gene; V was cut back by 6 bases and J by 8 bases. The CDR3 spans 16 residues. From germline, CDR1 is MNHNY and CDR2 SVGAGI (reference sequence). The CDR3 coding sequence is TGTGCCAGCAGCGTTACCTTCACGGCGGGAGTAGATGAGCAGTTCTTC. Translation gives CASSVTFTAGVDEQFF.

V usage is TRBV9 and J usage is TRBJ2-5, with 10 bases aligning to TRBD2. CDR1 is SGDLS, CDR2 YYNGEE, per germline. The trim removed 4 bases at V and 5 bases at J, leaving 5 bases unmatched. CDR3 length: 14 amino acids. CDR3 protein: CASSTSGDGETQYF. The CDR3 DNA sequence: TGTGCCAGCAGCACTAGCGGGGATGGGGAGACCCAGTACTTC. Filled out from reference TRBV9 and TRBJ2-5, the complete variable domain reads DSGVTQTPKHLITATGQRVTLRCSPRSGDLSVYWYQQSLDQGLQFLIQYYNGEERAKGNILERFSAQQFPDLHSELNLSSLELGDSALYFCASSTSGDGETQYFGPGTRLLVL.

The chain carries TRBV7-8 and TRBJ2-1; 11 bases fit TRBD2. CDR1 and CDR2 from the germline V gene are SGHVS and FQNEAQ. Trimming cost V 5 bases and J 10 bases; bases outside gene matches: 13. The CDR3 runs 16 residues. In DNA, the CDR3 is TGTGCCAGCAGCGGGGGTAGCGGGAGGGCCGTCTGGGAGCAGTTCTTC. Its protein is CASSGGSGRAVWEQFF.

In DNA form, the CDR3 reads TGCAGCGTTGATCAGGACCCGCACACAGATACGCAGTATTTT. The encoded protein is CSVDQDPHTDTQYF. This chain links TRBV29-1 with TRBJ2-3; D remains unclear. The CDR3 extends over 14 amino acids. V was trimmed by 3 bases and J by 2 bases, leaving 12 bases between them. Germline-derived CDR1 and CDR2 are SQVTM and ANQGSEA.

The V call is TRBV6-4, the J call TRBJ2-7, with 9 bases matching TRBD2. The J segment lost 4 bases and the V segment lost 7 bases, leaving 14 bases of the junction unmatched. Germline V CDR1 and CDR2: MRHNA, SNTAGT. The CDR3 extends over 16 amino acids. CDR3: CASTQSAGGRTYEQYF. The DNA of the CDR3 is TGTGCCAGCACCCAATCCGCGGGGGGGCGGACTTACGAGCAGTACTTC.

This clonotype has a handful of counts. The chain is built from TRBV29-1 and TRBJ1-5; a possible D gene is TRBD1 (5 bases). This CDR3 has 13 amino acids. Germline-derived CDR1 and CDR2 are SQVTM and ANQGSEA. Trimming removed 6 bases at V and 1 base at J, with 10 bases between. DNA of the CDR3: TGCAGCGTCCGTCAGGGAAGCAATCAGCCCCAGCATTTT. As protein: CSVRQGSNQPQHF. Using reference TRBV29-1 and TRBJ1-5 for the parts outside the CDR3, the full variable domain is SAVISQKPSRDICQRGTSLTIQCQVDSQVTMMFWYRQQPGQSLTLIATANQGSEATYESGFVIDKFPISRPNLTFSTLTVSNMSPEDSSIYLCSVRQGSNQPQHFGDGTRLSIL.

In this sample, this clonotype turned up a few times. The chain couples TRBV11-2 to TRBJ2-1, with TRBD1 identical over 8 bases. Germline values: CDR1 SGHAT, CDR2 FQNNGV. V lost 4 bases, J lost 4 bases, and 3 bases stayed unmatched. The CDR3 covers 14 residues. CDR3 coding DNA: TGTGCCAGCAGCTCATACAGGGGGTACAATGAGCAGTTCTTC. Its protein is CASSSYRGYNEQFF.

The chain combines TRBV11-2 with TRBJ2-7; 7 nucleotides align to TRBD1. The CDR3 is made up of 15 amino acids. Germline-derived CDR1 and CDR2 are SGHAT and FQNNGV. The trim removed 1 base at V and 3 bases at J, leaving 6 bases unmatched. CDR3 nucleotides: TGTGCCAGCAGCTTAGGGGTATCAGGGGGCTACGAGCAGTACTTC. It is translated as CASSLGVSGGYEQYF.

The DNA of the CDR3 is TGTGCCAGCGAATCGGGGGCCTCGGAGCCCCAGCATTTT. Translation gives CASESGASEPQHF. The chain is built from TRBV7-9 and TRBJ1-5, with D possibly matching TRBD1 (6 bases). The CDR3 covers 13 residues. V lost 8 bases to trimming and J lost 8 bases, with 16 bases between them. Germline values: CDR1 SEHNR, CDR2 FQNEAQ (reference sequence).

The V and J genes are TRBV7-7 and TRBJ2-5; maybe TRBD2 (5 bases). V dropped 5 bases and J dropped 5 bases, with 24 bases sitting between them. The germline gives CDR1 SSHAT, CDR2 FNYEAQ (reference sequence). The CDR3 runs to 17 residues. The CDR3 region has the DNA TGTGCCAGCAGCCCTAGCCCATTTGTCACAGTGAGGGAGACCCAGTACTTC. It codes for CASSPSPFVTVRETQYF.

Remarks on this clonotype: A read error may explain this, as a much larger clone is one base away. This chain uses TRBV5-1 with TRBJ2-3, with a tentative D call TRBD2 (5 bases). CDR1 SGHRS and CDR2 YFSETQ come from the germline V gene. V gave up 10 bases and J gave up 2 bases, with 17 bases separating them. The CDR3 has 14 residues. The CDR3 protein is CAGNSGWDTDTQYF. The CDR3, as DNA: TGCGCCGGCAACTCGGGATGGGACACAGATACGCAGTATTTT.

The table lists this clonotype with a few counts. The J gene is TRBJ2-1, the V gene TRBV25-1; tentative D call: TRBD2 (6 bases). From germline, CDR1 is MGHDK and CDR2 SYGVNS. The CDR3 has 14 residues. V lost 3 bases and J lost 3, with 9 bases in between. The CDR3 region has the DNA TGTGCCAGCAGTGATAAGCGGGTCTACAATGAGCAGTTCTTC. It specifies CASSDKRVYNEQFF.

The rearrangement joins TRBV4-2 to TRBJ2-7; no definite D call. The CDR3 covers 15 residues. The germline gives CDR1 LGHNA, CDR2 YNFKEQ. Trimming removed 0 bases from V and 3 bases from J, with 12 bases in between. The CDR3 sequence is CASSQDRDVRYEQYF. CDR3 nucleotide sequence: TGTGCCAGCAGCCAAGATAGAGACGTGCGCTACGAGCAGTACTTC.

The chain joins TRBV2 to TRBJ2-1; 8 nucleotides agree with TRBD2. V shed 3 bases, J shed 3 bases, and the junction held 4 bases outside the gene matches. The CDR3 runs 15 residues. CDR1 and CDR2 (germline): SNHLY, FYNNEI. CDR3 sequence reads: CASSESGGDYNEQFF. In nucleotides, the CDR3 is TGTGCCAGCAGTGAGAGCGGGGGCGACTACAATGAGCAGTTCTTC.

The gene calls are TRBV7-8 and TRBJ2-3, with D perhaps matching TRBD1 or TRBD2 (6 bases each). This CDR3 has 12 residues. Trimming cost V 1 base and J 14 bases, with 13 bases left between them. In germline, CDR1 is SGHVS, CDR2 FQNEAQ. The DNA of the CDR3 is TGTGCCAGCAGCTTAGATGTGGGGGGCCGGTATTTT. The encoded protein is CASSLDVGGRYF.

The chain uses TRBV14 and TRBJ1-1; tentatively, D is TRBD1 (5 bases). V was trimmed by 3 bases and J by 4 bases, leaving 15 bases between them. There are 15 residues in the CDR3. Germline CDR1 SGHDN, CDR2 FVKESK. Here the CDR3 reads CASSHPGPRGTEAFF. For the CDR3, the DNA is TGTGCCAGCAGCCACCCGGGACCCCGAGGCACTGAAGCTTTCTTT.

The chain has TRBV14 and TRBJ1-2; 7 nucleotides line up with TRBD1. V shed 3 bases and J 7 bases; nucleotides not matched to a gene: 5. The CDR3 extends over 13 amino acids. Germline-derived CDR1 and CDR2 are SGHDN and FVKESK. The CDR3 region is CASSQDRMLGYTF. CDR3 in DNA: TGTGCCAGCAGCCAGGACAGGATGCTTGGCTACACCTTC.

This clonotype has a handful of counts. The CDR3 region has the DNA TGCAGTGTCGAAAATACAGGGTATAGCAATCAGCCCCAGCATTTT. As protein: CSVENTGYSNQPQHF. This sequence joins TRBV20-1 and TRBJ1-5, with a possible D match to TRBD1 (6 bases). There are 15 residues in the CDR3. Trimming stripped 7 bases from V and 0 bases from J, with 16 bases between. Looked up from germline, CDR1 is DFQATT and CDR2 is SNEGSKA (reference sequence).

This clonotype was found a few times. This chain connects TRBV12-3 or TRBV12-4 to TRBJ2-7; possible D gene TRBD1, 5 bases. Trimming shortened V by 6 bases and J by 0 bases, and 15 bases separated the two germline ends. CDR3 length: 15 amino acids. The chain's CDR3 is CASRAGTDSSYEQYF. The CDR3 DNA follows: TGTGCCAGCAGAGCCGGTACAGACAGCTCCTACGAGCAGTACTTC.

Many counts were recorded for this clonotype. The rearrangement joins TRBV9 to TRBJ2-1, with TRBD2 identical over 9 bases. Per germline, CDR1 SGDLS and CDR2 YYNGEE. This CDR3 is 15 amino acids long. V was pared by 0 bases and J by 2 bases, with 0 bases of the junction left unmatched. CDR3 region: CASSVGGGAYNEQFF. Here the CDR3 DNA reads TGTGCCAGCAGCGTAGGCGGGGGGGCCTACAATGAGCAGTTCTTC.

This clonotype was recorded a few times. J is TRBJ2-5 and V is TRBV10-2, with TRBD2 as a possible D gene (8 bases). V lost 3 bases, J lost 2 bases, and 34 bases lay in between. CDR3 length: 22 amino acids. CDR1 is WSHSY and CDR2 is SAAADI in the germline V gene. The CDR3 coding sequence is TGCGCCAGCAGTGACTACAAGGGGTCGAGGGGGCGGGGGGCTACTCTTCAAGAGACCCAGTACTTC. Translated, it gives CASSDYKGSRGRGATLQETQYF.

Here the CDR3 DNA reads TGCGCCAGCAGCTCCTGGGTGGGGGGACAGAAAGAGACCCAGTACTTC. Encoded protein: CASSSWVGGQKETQYF. The J gene is TRBJ2-5, the V gene TRBV5-1; the D gene is possibly TRBD1 (7 bases). The germline V gene encodes CDR1 SGHRS and CDR2 YFSETQ. V was trimmed by 3 bases and J by 3 bases, leaving 18 bases between them. The CDR3 covers 16 residues.

This clonotype came up many times. V gene TRBV9 combines with J gene TRBJ2-7; the D gene is possibly TRBD1 (6 bases). The CDR3 extends over 15 amino acids. Germline lookup yields CDR1 SGDLS and CDR2 YYNGEE. V was clipped by 1 base and J by 3 bases, with 14 bases between them. The CDR3 DNA follows: TGTGCCAGCAGCGTAACTACTACAGGGATCTACGAGCAGTACTTC. It is translated as CASSVTTTGIYEQYF.